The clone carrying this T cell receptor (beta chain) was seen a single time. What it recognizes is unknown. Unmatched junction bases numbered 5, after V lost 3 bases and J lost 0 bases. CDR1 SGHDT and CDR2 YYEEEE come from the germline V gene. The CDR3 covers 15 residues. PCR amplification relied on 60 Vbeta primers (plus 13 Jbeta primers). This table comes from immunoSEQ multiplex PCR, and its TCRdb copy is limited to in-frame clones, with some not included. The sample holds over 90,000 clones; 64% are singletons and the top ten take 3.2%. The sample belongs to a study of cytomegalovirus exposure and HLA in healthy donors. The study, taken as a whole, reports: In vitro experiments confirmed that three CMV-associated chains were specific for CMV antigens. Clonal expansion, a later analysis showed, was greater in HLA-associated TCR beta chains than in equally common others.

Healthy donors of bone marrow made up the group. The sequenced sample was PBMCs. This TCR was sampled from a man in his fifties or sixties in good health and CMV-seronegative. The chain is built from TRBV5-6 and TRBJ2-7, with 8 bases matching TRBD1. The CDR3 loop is CASSSRDRTSYEQYF. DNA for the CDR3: TGTGCCAGCAGCTCCAGGGACAGGACCTCCTACGAGCAGTACTTC.